This T cell receptor (beta chain) was obtained from a study of untreated major depressive disorder. Study-wide results and caveats: Compared with controls, depressed patients showed more TRBV05-01 (Vbeta 5.1) usage in CD4+ T cells.

Excluded: major illness, comorbidity, regular medication, drug use, over 100 g alcohol weekly. Blood, about 31 ml, was drawn into EDTA tubes. TCRdb's table, derived via immunoSEQ multiplex PCR, lists solely in-frame clones and lacks some. This sample has approximately 21,000 clones; over 85% occur once, and the top ten carry about 0.52%. Trimming removed 5 bases at V and 2 bases at J, with 22 bases between. The CDR3 runs to 19 residues. Germline loops: CDR1 MDHEN, CDR2 SYDVKM. A note on this clone: Its antigen is still unknown.

This chain links TRBV28 with TRBJ2-6; perhaps D is TRBD1 or TRBD2 (5 bases each). This clonotype was sampled from a woman aged 35 to 49 in good health. The specimen sequenced was CD4+ T cells from PBMCs. CDR3 sequence (DNA): TGTGCCAGCAGTCCCATGGGTCGGCAGGGACCGGCTGGGGCCAACGTCCTGACTTTC. This codes for CASSPMGRQGPAGANVLTF.